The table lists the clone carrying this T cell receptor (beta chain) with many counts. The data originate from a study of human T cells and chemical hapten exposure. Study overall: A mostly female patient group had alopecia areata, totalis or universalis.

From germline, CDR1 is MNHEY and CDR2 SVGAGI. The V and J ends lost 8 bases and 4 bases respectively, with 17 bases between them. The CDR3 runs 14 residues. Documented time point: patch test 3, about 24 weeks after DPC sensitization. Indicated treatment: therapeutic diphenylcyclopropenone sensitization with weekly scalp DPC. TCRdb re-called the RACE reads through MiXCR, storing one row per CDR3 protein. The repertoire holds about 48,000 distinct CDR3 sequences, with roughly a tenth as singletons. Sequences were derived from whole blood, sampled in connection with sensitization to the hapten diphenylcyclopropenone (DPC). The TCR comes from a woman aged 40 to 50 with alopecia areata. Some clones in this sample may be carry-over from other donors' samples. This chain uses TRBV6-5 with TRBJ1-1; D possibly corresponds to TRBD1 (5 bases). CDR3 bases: TGTGCCAGCGGCAAAGGGGTTCTGGGCACTGAAGCTTTCTTT. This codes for CASGKGVLGTEAFF.